This TCR beta chain was captured by sequencing in a study of tumor and adjacent non-tumor tissue in lung cancer. RNA was extracted from bulk tissue without any cell sorting. This non-tumor lung sample came from over 3 cm beyond the tumor edge. Donors were chemotherapy-naive, newly diagnosed lung cancer surgical patients in China, August–late 2014. The germline V and J ends were trimmed by 4 bases and 4 bases, with 11 bases remaining between them. The CDR3 runs to 15 residues. Germline loops: CDR1 ENHRY, CDR2 SYGVKD. A modified ARM-PCR protocol with three rounds of nested PCR amplified TCRbeta. TCRdb reprocessed the multiplex PCR reads via MiXCR and lists one record per CDR3 protein. The sample consists of 35,000 to 50,000 distinct CDR3 sequences, roughly 60% of them appearing once. This clonotype has ten or more counts.

The genes are TRBV10-3 and TRBJ1-6, with D possibly TRBD1 on 5 matching bases. This clonotype was sampled from a man aged 50 to 60 with non-small cell lung cancer. The specimen sequenced was distant non-tumor lung tissue. The CDR3 spells CAISAGDSYNSPLHF. CDR3 DNA: TGTGCCATCAGTGCGGGGGATTCATATAATTCACCCCTCCACTTT.